The next 4 T cell receptor beta chains were all read from a single sample in a study of T cells in women clearing cervical HPV infection. The method was immunoSEQ multiplex PCR; TCRdb's version includes in-frame clones alone and lacks a portion of them. This sample contains 25,000 to 30,000 clones. What was sequenced was blood buffy coat. Receptors originate from a woman aged 18-70 years with a cervical HPV16 infection that either progressed to CIN3+ or cleared (not recorded which).

Regarding this clone: The read falls 3 residues short of the CDR3 end, and the missing part is taken from the germline J gene. J is TRBJ1-6 and V is TRBV5-1, with TRBD1 matching over 8 bases. CDR3 length: 15 amino acids. V was clipped by 5 bases and J by 8 bases; unmatched bases: 9. Per germline, CDR1 SGHRS and CDR2 YFSETQ. The sequenced CDR3 bases are TGCGCCAGCAGACAAAGACAGGGGAGGGATTCACCC. Translating gives CASRQRQGRDSP. From start to end, the CDR3 is CASRQRQGRDSPLHF.

Turning to this clone: The read ends 3 residues before the CDR3 terminus; that terminus is restored from the germline J gene. The rearrangement uses TRBV6-1 and TRBJ1-4, with D possibly matching TRBD1 (5 bases). The CDR3 covers 15 residues. With 3 bases removed from V and 5 bases from J, the gap between germline ends came to 13 bases. Per the germline V gene, CDR1 is MNHNS and CDR2 is SASEGT. The DNA read from the CDR3 is TGTGCCAGCAGTGATAGAAACAGGAGGAATGAAAAA. It yields the protein CASSDRNRRNEK. The full CDR3 sequence reads CASSDRNRRNEKLFF.

Notes on this clone: Sequencing ends 3 residues short of the CDR3 end; the germline J gene provides the rest. V and J are TRBV2 and TRBJ1-1; D remains unclear. The CDR3 runs to 13 residues. V was pared by 6 bases and J by 1 base, with 9 bases between. Looked up from germline, CDR1 is SNHLY and CDR2 is FYNNEI. This CDR3 is CASRRGWNTEAFF. The CDR3 DNA, read in part, is TGTGCCAGCAGGAGAGGTTGGAACACTGAA.

About this clone: The read halts 3 residues ahead of the CDR3 end, with the missing end drawn from the germline J gene. The rearrangement uses TRBV7-6 and TRBJ1-4; TRBD1 is a possible D gene (5 bases). The CDR3 extends over 14 amino acids. Germline V gives CDR1 SGHVS, CDR2 FNYEAQ. Trimming removed 5 bases at V and 6 bases at J, with 13 bases between. The covered CDR3 bases are TGTGCCAGCAGCAAAGCTCAGGGAGATGAAAAA. It yields the protein CASSKAQGDEK. The whole CDR3 sequence reads CASSKAQGDEKLFF.